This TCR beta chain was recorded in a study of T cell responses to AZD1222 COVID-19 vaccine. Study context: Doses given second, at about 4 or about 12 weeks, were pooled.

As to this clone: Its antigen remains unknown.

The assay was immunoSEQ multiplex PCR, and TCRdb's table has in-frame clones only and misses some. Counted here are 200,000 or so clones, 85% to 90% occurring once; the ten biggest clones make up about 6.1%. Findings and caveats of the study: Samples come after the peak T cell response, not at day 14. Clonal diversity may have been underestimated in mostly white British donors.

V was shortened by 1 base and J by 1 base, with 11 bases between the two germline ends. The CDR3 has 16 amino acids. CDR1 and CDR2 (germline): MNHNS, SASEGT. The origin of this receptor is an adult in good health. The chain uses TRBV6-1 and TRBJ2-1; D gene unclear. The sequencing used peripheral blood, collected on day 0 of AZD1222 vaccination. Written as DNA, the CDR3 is TGTGCCAGCAGTGAAGGATACCCACGGTCCTACAATGAGCAGTTCTTC. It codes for CASSEGYPRSYNEQFF.